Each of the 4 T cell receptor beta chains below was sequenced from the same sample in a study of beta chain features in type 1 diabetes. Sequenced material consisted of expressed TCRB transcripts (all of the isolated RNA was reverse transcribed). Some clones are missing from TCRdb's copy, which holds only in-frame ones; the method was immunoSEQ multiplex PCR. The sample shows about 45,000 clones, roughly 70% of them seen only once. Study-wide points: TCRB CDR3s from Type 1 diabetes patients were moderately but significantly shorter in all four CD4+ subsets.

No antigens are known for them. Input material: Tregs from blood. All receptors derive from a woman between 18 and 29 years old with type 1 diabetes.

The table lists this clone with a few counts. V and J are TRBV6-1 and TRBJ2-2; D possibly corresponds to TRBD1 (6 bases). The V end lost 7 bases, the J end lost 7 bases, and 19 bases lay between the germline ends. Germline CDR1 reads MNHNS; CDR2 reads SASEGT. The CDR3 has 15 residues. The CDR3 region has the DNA TGTGCCAGCATTCCATTGGGGACAAGTCGCGGGGAGCTGTTTTTT. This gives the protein CASIPLGTSRGELFF.

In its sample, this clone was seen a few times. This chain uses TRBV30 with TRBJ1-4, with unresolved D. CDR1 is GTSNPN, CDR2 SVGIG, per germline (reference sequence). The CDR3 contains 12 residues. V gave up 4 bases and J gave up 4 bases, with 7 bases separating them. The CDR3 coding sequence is TGTGCCTGGAACCCCGGTAATGAAAAACTGTTTTTT. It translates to CAWNPGNEKLFF.

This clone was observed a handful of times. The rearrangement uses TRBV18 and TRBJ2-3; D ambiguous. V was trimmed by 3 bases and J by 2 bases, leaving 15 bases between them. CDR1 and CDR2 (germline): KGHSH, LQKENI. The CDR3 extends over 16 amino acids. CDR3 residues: CASSPPSSRYTDTQYF. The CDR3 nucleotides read TGTGCCAGCTCACCGCCAAGTAGCCGGTACACAGATACGCAGTATTTT.

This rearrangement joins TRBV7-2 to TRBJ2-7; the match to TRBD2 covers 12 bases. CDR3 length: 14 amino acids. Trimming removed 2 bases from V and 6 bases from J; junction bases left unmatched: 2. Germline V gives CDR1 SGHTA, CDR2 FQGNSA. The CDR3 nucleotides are TGTGCCAGCAGCTTAATACTAGCGGGAGGCGAGCAGTACTTC. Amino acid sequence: CASSLILAGGEQYF.